This T cell receptor (beta chain) is from a study of T cell responses to AZD1222 COVID-19 vaccine. Findings of the study overall: Donors, mostly white British, included more females; clonal diversity was possibly underestimated. In the spike-specific TCR repertoire, nearly half reportedly target unmutated variant regions.

Produced via immunoSEQ multiplex PCR; TCRdb's table is partial and in-frame only. The sample includes about 150,000 clones, 90% seen only once; the top ten take around 6.3%. Looked up from germline, CDR1 is MNHEY and CDR2 is SVGAGI. V was cut by 2 bases and J by 4 bases, with 18 bases left in between. This CDR3 comprises 16 residues. A note on this clone: Its antigen is undetermined.

The chain links TRBV6-5 to TRBJ2-7; D remains ambiguous. This TCR derives from an adult who received the AZD1222 COVID-19 vaccine. The specimen was peripheral blood, collected 28 days after the second AZD1222 dose. CDR3 in amino acids: CASSYATPPALYEQYF. CDR3 nucleotide sequence: TGTGCCAGCAGTTACGCGACCCCTCCCGCACTTTACGAGCAGTACTTC.